This T cell receptor beta chain was profiled in a study of spatial heterogeneity in lung cancer. The overall study: There were, on average, more than eight raw-read appearances for each unique TCR and UMI combination. Whole-study findings and limits: Ubiquitous, expanded tumor-derived TCRs were more frequently observed in blood at resection than at follow-up.

J was trimmed by 3 bases and V by 5 bases; bases with no gene match: 5. This CDR3 is 14 amino acids long. Germline-derived CDR1 and CDR2 are MNHEY and SMNVEV (reference sequence). Every TCR cDNA molecule carried a tag that served as a unique molecular identifier. TCRdb reanalysed the 5' RACE reads using MiXCR and keeps one entry per CDR3 protein. This sample yields about 75,000 distinct CDR3 sequences, of which more than 10% are seen a single time; over 5.5% belongs to the top ten. Specified time point: sample taken at primary tumor resection. Tumor, nontumor lung or frozen PBMC supplied whole RNA that was sequenced unsorted. The donor population consisted of some 67 patients with untreated, early-stage non-small cell lung cancer. This clonotype was detected ten times or more. Its antigen is still unknown.

The source of this sequence is a male donor with early-stage non-small cell lung cancer. This chain links TRBV27 with TRBJ2-7, with 9 bases that match TRBD2. The source material was PBMCs, sampled at surgery. CDR3 residues: CASSPLTSGYEQYF. In nucleotides, the CDR3 is TGTGCCAGCAGTCCATTGACTAGCGGCTACGAGCAGTACTTC.